This TCR beta chain was sequenced for a study of shared clonotypes between healthy human individuals. Background on the study: Used for every donor were three CD4 naive, three CD4 memory, two CD8 naive and one CD8 memory plate. Whole-study results and caveats: Exclusively blood specimens were collected; tissue repertoires likely differ.

Germline V gene data show CDR1 as SEHNR and CDR2 as FQNEAQ (reference sequence). Trimming shortened V by 5 bases and J by 2 bases, and 19 bases separated the two germline ends. There are 17 residues in the CDR3. The naive CD8 fraction comprised CD45RO-negative cells positively selected for CCR7 and excluded terminally differentiated effector memory CD45RA+ cells. All donors qualified as healthy HIV-negative adults and had experienced no recent acute infections or vaccinations. As processed by the authors: With immunoSEQ giving junction-only sequences and no quality scores, filtering differed. Only in-frame clones appear in the TCRdb table, and some are missing; sequencing was by immunoSEQ multiplex PCR. V, J and clone size reflect that table, while D and trimming were determined from the DNA. This repertoire shows over 2,000,000 clones, roughly 95% found once; its top ten account for around 1.7%.

Worth noting for this clone: Its antigen remains unknown.

The receptor was isolated from a young man in good health. Some clones in this sample may be carry-over from other donors' samples. The gene calls are TRBV7-9 and TRBJ1-5; D possibly corresponds to TRBD1 (5 bases). Sequencing input: naive CD8+ T cells from PBMCs. CDR3 amino acids: CASSPLASGVRNQPQHF. DNA for the CDR3: TGTGCCAGCAGCCCCCTCGCATCGGGGGTACGCAATCAGCCCCAGCATTTT.